Listed below are T cell receptor beta chains from one sample, sequenced in a study of blood T cell repertoires in COVID-19. Sequenced by immunoSEQ multiplex PCR; TCRdb stores in-frame clones only, minus some. The sample has about 220,000 clones, approximately 90% seen once. The sequenced sample was peripheral blood. Receptors were obtained from a man aged 35-49 years with acute or convalescent COVID-19. Both conserved end residues are part of each CDR3. A D gene is named only where the DNA matches it firmly. Size is stated for part of the rows, as once, few or many counts, or as a class when the clone is expanded.

>TRBJ1-6|TRBV2|-|TRBD1
TGTGCCAGCAGGGGACAGGGAGATTCACCCCTCCACTTT
CASRGQGDSPLHF
>TRBJ1-5|TRBV6-6|once|TRBD1
TGTGCCAGCAACACGCTAGGGGGCGCGAGCAATCAGCCCCAGCATTTT
CASNTLGGASNQPQHF
>TRBJ2-1|TRBV5-1|-|-
TGCGCCAGCAGCAGCCGGGGGATTGAGCAGTTCTTC
CASSSRGIEQFF
>TRBJ1-2|TRBV6-1|-|TRBD1
TGTGCCAGCAGTGAATCCACCGGGACAGGGAATGGCTACACCTTC
CASSESTGTGNGYTF
>TRBJ1-1|TRBV5-1|once|-
TGCGCCAGCAGCCCCCGACAGAAAGTTAACACTGAAGCTTTCTTT
CASSPRQKVNTEAFF
>TRBJ2-3|TRBV20-1|-|-
TGCAGTGCTAGTGCAAAGCTAAGTGCCGAATTCACAGATACGCAGTATTTT
CSASAKLSAEFTDTQYF
>TRBJ2-7|TRBV6-1|-|TRBD1
TGTGCCAGCAGTCCGCCGGGACAGGGGGTATACGAGCAGTACTTC
CASSPPGQGVYEQYF
>TRBJ2-1|TRBV6-7|-|TRBD2
TGTGCCAGCCCCACGGGGCTAGCGGGGGTATACAATGAGCAGTTCTTC
CASPTGLAGVYNEQFF
>TRBJ1-1|TRBV3-1/TRBV3-2|-|TRBD1
TGTGCCAGCAGCCATCCACAGGGGGCCATGAACACTGAAGCTTTCTTT
CASSHPQGAMNTEAFF
>TRBJ2-1|TRBV3-1/TRBV3-2|once|-
TGTGCCAGCAGCCGTAGGACTAATGAGCAGTTCTTC
CASSRRTNEQFF
>TRBJ1-1|TRBV13|-|-
TGTGCCAGCAGCTTAAGGACTGCGAACACTGAAGCTTTCTTT
CASSLRTANTEAFF
>TRBJ2-7|TRBV19|-|TRBD2
TGTGCCAGTAGTATTGGGCGGGGGTCCTACGAGCAGTACTTC
CASSIGRGSYEQYF
>TRBJ2-3|TRBV4-2|-|TRBD2
TGTGCCAGCAGCCAAGAAGGGACTAGCGACACAGATACGCAGTATTTT
CASSQEGTSDTDTQYF
>TRBJ1-1|TRBV29-1|-|-
TGCAGCGTTTTAGGGGGGCGGGGAGGGGTTATGAACACTGAAGCTTTCTTT
CSVLGGRGGVMNTEAFF
>TRBJ1-1|TRBV19|once|TRBD1
TGTGCCAGTAGTAGAGGGACAGGGGGCACTGAAGCTTTCTTT
CASSRGTGGTEAFF
>TRBJ1-6|TRBV5-1|-|-
TGCGCCAGCAGCTTGGATGGACAACCAGGAAACTCACCCCTCCACTTT
CASSLDGQPGNSPLHF
>TRBJ1-1|TRBV20-1|few|-
TGCAGTGCTAGGCCGGGGTTGGAAGCTTTCTTT
CSARPGLEAFF
>TRBJ2-1|TRBV10-1|-|TRBD1
TGCGCCAGCAGTGATTTAGGGGGCAAGGGCTACAATGAGCAGTTCTTC
CASSDLGGKGYNEQFF
>TRBJ2-7|TRBV6-7|-|-
TGTGCCAGCAGTTACGTGGGACTCATACTCAAGGTTACCTACGAGCAGTACTTC
CASSYVGLILKVTYEQYF
>TRBJ1-5|TRBV15|-|-
TGTGCCACCAGCAGAGATGCCCCAGGAAATCAGCCCCAGCATTTT
CATSRDAPGNQPQHF
>TRBJ2-3|TRBV10-3|once|TRBD2
TGTGCCATCAGGGGGACTAGCGGCGAAGATACGCAGTATTTT
CAIRGTSGEDTQYF
>TRBJ2-2|TRBV3-1/TRBV3-2|-|TRBD2
TGTGCCAGCAGCCCCGGGGGGGTCGGGGAGCTGTTTTTT
CASSPGGVGELFF
>TRBJ1-5|TRBV19|-|-
TGTGCCAGTAGTCCCGGACAGTCGGGCAATCAGCCCCAGCATTTT
CASSPGQSGNQPQHF
>TRBJ2-1|TRBV6-2/TRBV6-3|-|TRBD2
TGTGCCAGCAGTACACGGAGACTAGCGACGTGGGGGGACAATGAGCAGTTCTTC
CASSTRRLATWGDNEQFF
>TRBJ2-7|TRBV6-5|-|TRBD2
TGTGCCAGCAGTTACTTAGGCGGGAGAAACGGCGAGCAGTACTTC
CASSYLGGRNGEQYF
>TRBJ2-7|TRBV5-1|-|-
TGCGCCAGCAGGGAGGGGTCCTACGAGCAGTACTTC
CASREGSYEQYF
>TRBJ2-3|TRBV19|-|TRBD2
TGTGCCAGTAGTATGTGGGGACGGGGGGGCACAGATACGCAGTATTTT
CASSMWGRGGTDTQYF
>TRBJ1-1|TRBV9|few|-
TGTGCCAGCAGCCCAGGCTTGGTGGCTGAAGCTTTCTTT
CASSPGLVAEAFF
>TRBJ1-1|TRBV19|-|TRBD1
TGTGCCAGTAGTCCAGGACAGGGGGCTTGGACTGAAGCTTTCTTT
CASSPGQGAWTEAFF
>TRBJ1-2|TRBV4-3|-|TRBD1
TGCGCCAGCAGCCAAGGTCAGGGGGCGAGTGGCTACACCTTC
CASSQGQGASGYTF
>TRBJ2-7|TRBV29-1|-|-
TGCAGCGCAATAAAACAGGGTACCTACGAGCAGTACTTC
CSAIKQGTYEQYF
>TRBJ2-7|TRBV7-2|few|-
TGTGCCAGCAGCTTAGGGTCACCCAGCTCCTACGAGCAGTACTTC
CASSLGSPSSYEQYF
>TRBJ2-5|TRBV12-3/TRBV12-4|-|TRBD1
TGTGCCAGCAGAACAGGGGATGAGACCCAGTACTTC
CASRTGDETQYF
>TRBJ1-4|TRBV6-5|-|TRBD1
TGTGCCAGCAGGGGACAGGCGAATAATGAAAAACTGTTTTTT
CASRGQANNEKLFF
>TRBJ1-1|TRBV19|-|-
TGTGCCAGTAGTATCACCCGGGTACCCGGGACTGAAGCTTTCTTT
CASSITRVPGTEAFF
>TRBJ2-7|TRBV7-8|-|-
TGTGCCAGCAGCTTTGTTACAGGGTTCGACGAGCAGTACTTC
CASSFVTGFDEQYF
>TRBJ1-5|TRBV27|-|TRBD1
TGTGCCAGCTACCTTACAGGGGCTGAAAGCAATCAGCCCCAGCATTTT
CASYLTGAESNQPQHF
>TRBJ1-3|TRBV5-8|-|-
TGTGCCAGCAGTTTACAGGGTTACTCTGGAAACACCATATATTTT
CASSLQGYSGNTIYF
>TRBJ1-5|TRBV4-3|-|-
TGCGCCAGCAGCCAAGTTCCAGGCGCCAATCAGCCCCAGCATTTT
CASSQVPGANQPQHF
>TRBJ2-3|TRBV4-3|-|TRBD2
TGCGCCAGCAGCCAGGTCTTCGGAACTAGCGGGAGGGATACGCAGTATTTT
CASSQVFGTSGRDTQYF
>TRBJ1-4|TRBV19|-|-
TGTGCCAGTAGTCCCCCGGGCTTAAGCGGGGAAAAACTGTTTTTT
CASSPPGLSGEKLFF
>TRBJ2-3|TRBV3-1/TRBV3-2|-|TRBD2
TGTGCCAGCAGTCCGACTAGCGGGTCGACAGATACGCAGTATTTT
CASSPTSGSTDTQYF
>TRBJ2-7|TRBV3-1/TRBV3-2|-|TRBD2
TGTGCCATACCCGGGGGGGCCGATGAGCAGTACTTC
CAIPGGADEQYF
>TRBJ1-4|TRBV18|-|-
TGTGCCAGCTCACCACTCCCACAAACACAGGCGGCTAATGAAAAACTGTTTTTT
CASSPLPQTQAANEKLFF
>TRBJ1-5|TRBV29-1|-|-
TGCAGCGTGAGGGCCGGCTTGAATCAGCCCCAGCATTTT
CSVRAGLNQPQHF
>TRBJ2-7|TRBV6-5|-|-
TGTGCCAGCAGAACCGACAGTTACGAGCAGTACTTC
CASRTDSYEQYF
>TRBJ1-1|TRBV7-3|-|TRBD1
TGTGCCAGCAGCTTAAATGCGATCGGACAGGGCGAGACGTACTTT
CASSLNAIGQGETYF
>TRBJ2-7|TRBV27|-|TRBD1
TGTGCCAGCAGAGCCTTGGTGACAGGGTGGCACGAGCAGTACTTC
CASRALVTGWHEQYF
>TRBJ1-1|TRBV4-1|-|-
TGCGCCAGCAGCCAAGATGTGTACGGGGGGTACACTGAAGCTTTCTTT
CASSQDVYGGYTEAFF
>TRBJ2-1|TRBV3-1/TRBV3-2|-|-
TGTGCCAGCAGCCAAGAGGGAGGTACTGAGCAGTTCTTC
CASSQEGGTEQFF
>TRBJ2-2|TRBV28|-|-
TGTGCCAGCAGTTTGGGGCAGAACACCGGGGAGCTGTTTTTT
CASSLGQNTGELFF
>TRBJ2-2|TRBV18|-|-
TGTGCCAGCTCACCACCGCGACTACAGGGTGCGGGGGAGCTGTTTTTT
CASSPPRLQGAGELFF
>TRBJ2-7|TRBV27|-|-
TGTGCCAGCAGTTTAGTCCCCCAGGGGAGCGAGCAGTACTTC
CASSLVPQGSEQYF
>TRBJ2-7|TRBV28|-|TRBD1
TGTGCCAGCGCGGACAGGGGGCTTAGAGAGCAGTACTTC
CASADRGLREQYF